This T cell receptor beta chain was profiled in a study of metastatic and nonmetastatic thyroid tumors. The wider study: The comparison covered peripheral blood and tumor or nodule tissue in malignant and benign thyroid patients.

Germline assignment: CDR1 SGHTA and CDR2 FQGTGA. J was trimmed by 8 bases and V by 2 bases; bases with no gene match: 2. The CDR3 extends over 13 amino acids. The table lists this clone with many counts. Its antigen is currently unknown. Not a single patient had been given any form of treatment at any point before undergoing thyroid surgery. In the source study's methods: Researchers built a distant-metastasis classifier for papillary thyroid cancer that drew on CDR3 differences across clinicopathological groups. TCRdb re-called clones from the PCR reads using MiXCR. Clone size and V and J calls follow TCRdb, not the original study. Of around 24,000 clones in the sample, 10% to 15% are singletons; the top ten hold approximately 17%. Study-level findings and limits: Versus benign nodules, malignant thyroid tumors reportedly had significantly higher TCR beta diversity, in blood and tumor.

The material sequenced was blood. The origin of this receptor is a female donor with papillary thyroid cancer or a benign thyroid nodule (not recorded which). Some clones in this sample may be carry-over from other donors' samples. This chain links TRBV7-3 with TRBJ1-2, with TRBD1 matching 10 bases. The CDR3 protein is CASSLDRGRGYTF. The CDR3 nucleotides are TGTGCCAGCAGCTTAGACAGGGGGCGCGGCTACACCTTC. Together with reference TRBV7-3 and TRBJ1-2, the CDR3 gives the full variable domain: GAGVSQTPSNKVTEKGKYVELRCDPISGHTALYWYRQSLGQGPEFLIYFQGTGAADDSGLPNDRFFAVRPEGSVSTLKIQRTERGDSAVYLCASSLDRGRGYTFGSGTRLTVV.